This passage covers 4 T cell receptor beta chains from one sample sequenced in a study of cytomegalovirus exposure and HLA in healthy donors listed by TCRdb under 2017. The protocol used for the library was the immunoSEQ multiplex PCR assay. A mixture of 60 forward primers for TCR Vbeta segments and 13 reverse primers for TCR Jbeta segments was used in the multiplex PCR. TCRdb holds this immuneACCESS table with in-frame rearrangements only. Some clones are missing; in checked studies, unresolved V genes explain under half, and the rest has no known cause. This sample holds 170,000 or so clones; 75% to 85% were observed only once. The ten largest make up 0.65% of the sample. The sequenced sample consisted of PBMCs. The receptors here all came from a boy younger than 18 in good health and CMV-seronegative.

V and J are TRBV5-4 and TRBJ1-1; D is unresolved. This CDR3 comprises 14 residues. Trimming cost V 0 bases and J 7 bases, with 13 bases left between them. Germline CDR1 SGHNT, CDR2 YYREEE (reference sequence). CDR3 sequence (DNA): TGTGCCAGCAGCTTGGAGACGGCAGGCCGTGAAGCTTTCTTT. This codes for CASSLETAGREAFF. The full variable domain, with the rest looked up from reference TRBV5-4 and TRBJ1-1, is ETGVTQSPTHLIKTRGQQVTLRCSSQSGHNTVSWYQQALGQGPQFIFQYYREEENGRGNFPPRFSGLQFPNYSSELNVNALELDDSALYLCASSLETAGREAFFGQGTRLTVV.

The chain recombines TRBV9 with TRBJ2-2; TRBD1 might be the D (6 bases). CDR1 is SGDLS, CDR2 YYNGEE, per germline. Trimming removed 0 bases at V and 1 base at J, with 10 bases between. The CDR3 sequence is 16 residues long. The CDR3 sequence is CASSVAEQGNTGELFF. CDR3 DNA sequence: TGTGCCAGCAGCGTAGCGGAACAGGGGAACACCGGGGAGCTGTTTTTT.

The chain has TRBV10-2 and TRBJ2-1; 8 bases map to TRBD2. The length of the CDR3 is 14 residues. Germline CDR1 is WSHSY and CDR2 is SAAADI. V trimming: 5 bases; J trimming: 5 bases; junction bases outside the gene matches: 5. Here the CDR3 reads CASSQREPNNEQFF. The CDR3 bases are TGCGCCAGCAGTCAGCGGGAGCCGAACAATGAGCAGTTCTTC.

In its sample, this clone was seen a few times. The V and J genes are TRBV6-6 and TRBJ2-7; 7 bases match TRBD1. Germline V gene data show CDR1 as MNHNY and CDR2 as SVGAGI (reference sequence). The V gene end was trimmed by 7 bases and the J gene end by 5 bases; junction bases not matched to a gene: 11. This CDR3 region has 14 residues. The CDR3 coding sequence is TGTGCCAGCATCCAGGGACAGCAGGCGAACGAGCAGTACTTC. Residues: CASIQGQQANEQYF.